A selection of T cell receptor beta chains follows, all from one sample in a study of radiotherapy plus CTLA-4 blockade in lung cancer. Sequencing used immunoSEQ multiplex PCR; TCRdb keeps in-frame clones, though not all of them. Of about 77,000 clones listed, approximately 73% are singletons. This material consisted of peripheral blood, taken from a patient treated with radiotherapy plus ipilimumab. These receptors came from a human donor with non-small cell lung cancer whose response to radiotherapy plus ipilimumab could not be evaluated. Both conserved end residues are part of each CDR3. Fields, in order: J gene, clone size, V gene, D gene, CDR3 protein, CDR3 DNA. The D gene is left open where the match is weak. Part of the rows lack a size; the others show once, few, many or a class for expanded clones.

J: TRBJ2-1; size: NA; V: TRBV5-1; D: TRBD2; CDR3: CASSLDIAGGVNEQFF; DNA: TGCGCCAGCAGCTTAGACATAGCGGGGGGGGTCAATGAGCAGTTCTTC
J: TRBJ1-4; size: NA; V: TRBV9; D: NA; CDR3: CASSVGWGLNEKLFF; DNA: TGTGCCAGCAGCGTAGGTTGGGGACTTAATGAAAAACTGTTTTTT
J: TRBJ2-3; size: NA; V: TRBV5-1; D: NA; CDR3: CASSFPIGGVTSTDTQYF; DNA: TGCGCCAGCAGCTTCCCTATCGGCGGGGTCACTAGCACAGATACGCAGTATTTT
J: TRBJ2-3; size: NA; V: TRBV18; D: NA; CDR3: CASSPRGTSTDTQYF; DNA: TGTGCCAGCTCACCCCGGGGGACTAGCACAGATACGCAGTATTTT
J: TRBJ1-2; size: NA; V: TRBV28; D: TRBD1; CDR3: CASSSAGTGHQTDF; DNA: TGTGCCAGCAGTTCGGCCGGGACAGGCCATCAAACCGACTTC
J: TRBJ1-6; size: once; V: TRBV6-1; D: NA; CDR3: CASRQDYNSPLHF; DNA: TGTGCCAGCAGACAGGATTATAATTCACCCCTCCACTTT
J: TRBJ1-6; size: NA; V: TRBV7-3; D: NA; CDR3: CASSYAEGSPLHF; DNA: TGTGCCAGCAGCTACGCCGAGGGCTCACCCCTCCACTTT
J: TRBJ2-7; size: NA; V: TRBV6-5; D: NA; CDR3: CASSYSGGTYEQYF; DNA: TGTGCCAGCAGTTACTCCGGCGGAACCTACGAGCAGTACTTC
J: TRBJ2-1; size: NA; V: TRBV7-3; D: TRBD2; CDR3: CASSLKGSGLAAHYNEQFF; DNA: TGTGCCAGCAGCTTAAAGGGCTCCGGACTAGCGGCGCATTACAATGAGCAGTTCTTC
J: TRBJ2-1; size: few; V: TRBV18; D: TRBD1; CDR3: CASSSRTGSSSYNEQFF; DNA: TGTGCCAGCTCATCCCGGACAGGTTCTAGCTCCTACAATGAGCAGTTCTTC
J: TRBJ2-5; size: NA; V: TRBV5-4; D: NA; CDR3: CASSLRLEQETQYF; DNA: TGTGCCAGCAGCTTGAGGCTAGAGCAAGAGACCCAGTACTTC
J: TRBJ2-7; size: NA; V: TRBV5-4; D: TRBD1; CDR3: CASSLATGLGEQYF; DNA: TGTGCCAGCAGCTTGGCGACAGGGCTTGGCGAGCAGTACTTC
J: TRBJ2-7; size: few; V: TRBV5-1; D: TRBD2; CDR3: CASKGGGLYEQYF; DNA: TGCGCCAGCAAGGGCGGGGGGCTCTACGAGCAGTACTTC
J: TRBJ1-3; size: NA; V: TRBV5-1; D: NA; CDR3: CASSQDGLPGNTIYF; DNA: TGCGCCAGCAGCCAAGACGGGTTGCCTGGAAACACCATATATTTT
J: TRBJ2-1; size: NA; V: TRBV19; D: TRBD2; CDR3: CASSIGAASGRAYNEQFF; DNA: TGTGCCAGTAGTATAGGAGCGGCTAGCGGGAGGGCCTACAATGAGCAGTTCTTC